These 2 T cell receptor beta chains originate from one sample sequenced in a study of blood T cell repertoires in COVID-19. Some clones are missing from TCRdb's copy, which holds only in-frame ones; the method was immunoSEQ multiplex PCR. The sample yields about 150,000 clones, around 82% seen once. Specimen: peripheral blood. The receptors derive from a man in his 60s with COVID-19, enrolled during active disease.

V and J are TRBV7-2 and TRBJ2-7, with 7 bases that match TRBD1. Germline V gene lookup returns CDR1 SGHTA and CDR2 FQGNSA. The CDR3 is 13 amino acids. The junction had 7 bases not matched to a gene; V was cut back by 5 bases and J by 6 bases. CDR3 coding DNA: TGTGCCAGCAGCGATTCGACAGGGCTCGAGCAGTACTTC. Encoded protein: CASSDSTGLEQYF.

CDR3 sequence (DNA): TGCAGCGCCCGGGGGGGTCTAAGCTCAGCATCGTACGAGCAGTACTTC. Its translation is CSARGGLSSASYEQYF. V gene TRBV29-1 combines with J gene TRBJ2-7; 8 bases are shared with TRBD2. The germline gives CDR1 SQVTM, CDR2 ANQGSEA. After removal of 7 bases from V and 4 bases from J, the junction contained 18 bases not matched to a gene. The CDR3 consists of 16 residues.